One and the same sample provided the 21 T cell receptor beta chains below, sequenced in a study of blood T cells in healthy people across ages. A second PCR of about 6 to 11 cycles used a sample-barcoded 5' primer and a J-beta primer mix. TCRdb re-derived calls from the 5' RACE reads in MiXCR, one entry per CDR3 protein. The sample lists approximately 1.5 million distinct CDR3 sequences; about 32% were seen once. Input material: blood. All receptors come from a woman in her twenties or thirties in good health.

This clonotype turned up a few times. One end of the junction is discordant with germline, which a read error may explain. The chain is built from TRBV10-3 and TRBJ2-1; TRBD2 aligns across 8 bases. CDR3 length equals 15 residues. Germline-derived CDR1 and CDR2 are ENHRY and SYGVKD. The CDR3 bases are TGTCCCATCAGTGAGTCGGGGCCCAGCGGGAGTCGGCAGTTCTTC. Its translation is CPISESGPSGSRQFF.

The chain has TRBV2 and TRBJ1-5; tentative D call: TRBD1 (5 bases). The germline gives CDR1 SNHLY, CDR2 FYNNEI. The CDR3 is made up of 15 amino acids. V lost 4 bases, J lost 4 bases, and 14 bases lay in between. The CDR3 coding sequence is TGTGCCAGCAGTGTTTCTGGGGCCCCAAATCAGCCCCAGCATTTT. The encoded protein is CASSVSGAPNQPQHF.

This rearrangement joins TRBV3-1 to TRBJ1-6; a possible D gene is TRBD1 (5 bases). The V gene's germline CDR1 is LGHDT and CDR2 YNNKEL (reference sequence). V lost 1 base, J lost 9 bases, and 16 bases lay in between. The CDR3 has 16 amino acids. The CDR3 DNA reads as TGTGCCAGCAGCCAAGGTCTTTCGACTAGGGGTTCACCCCTCCACTTT. Amino acid sequence: CASSQGLSTRGSPLHF.

V usage is TRBV5-1 and J usage is TRBJ2-7; 8 bases fit TRBD1. The CDR3 sequence is 15 residues long. V trimming: 2 bases; J trimming: 1 base; junction bases outside the gene matches: 5. Germline lookup yields CDR1 SGHRS and CDR2 YFSETQ. The CDR3 DNA sequence: TGCGCCAGCAGCTTATACAGGGGGGATTCCTACGAGCAGTACTTC. It translates to CASSLYRGDSYEQYF. Together with reference TRBV5-1 and TRBJ2-7, the CDR3 gives the full variable domain: KAGVTQTPRYLIKTRGQQVTLSCSPISGHRSVSWYQQTPGQGLQFLFEYFSETQRNKGNFPGRFSGRQFSNSRSEMNVSTLELGDSALYLCASSLYRGDSYEQYFGPGTRLTVT.

This clonotype was picked up a small number of times. The chain recombines TRBV27 with TRBJ2-7; 11 nucleotides match TRBD1. The CDR3 length is 15 residues. From germline, CDR1 is MNHEY and CDR2 SMNVEV (reference sequence). V shed 4 bases, J shed 3 bases, and the junction held 5 bases outside the gene matches. In DNA, the CDR3 is TGTGCCAGCAGTTCCCGGACAGGGGGCCTCTACGAGCAGTACTTC. Its protein is CASSSRTGGLYEQYF.

The genes are TRBV7-9 and TRBJ2-3, with D hard to call. The CDR3 extends over 15 amino acids. Germline CDR1 is SEHNR and CDR2 is FQNEAQ (reference sequence). Between the trimmed V and J ends, which lost 4 bases and 5 bases, there was a span of 16 bases. The CDR3 loop reads CASSSRTDWGDTQYF. CDR3 DNA sequence: TGTGCCAGCAGCTCACGAACAGACTGGGGAGATACGCAGTATTTT.

Concerning this clonotype: Relative to the germline gene, one junction end is altered; a read error may explain this. J is TRBJ2-7 and V is TRBV20-1; D might be TRBD2 (5 bases). There are 14 residues in the CDR3. CDR1 is DFQATT, CDR2 SNEGSKA, per germline (reference sequence). The CDR3 DNA sequence: TGCAGTACTAGAGATTTGCGTAGAGGCTACGAGCAGTACTTC. Translating gives CSTRDLRRGYEQYF.

The chain combines TRBV5-1 with TRBJ2-5; D perhaps matches TRBD1 (5 bases). The CDR3 runs to 16 residues. The germline V gene encodes CDR1 SGHRS and CDR2 YFSETQ. Trimming left V 2 bases short and J 0 bases short, with 14 bases between. The CDR3 coding sequence is TGCGCCAGCAGCTTTTTTAAGGGGCGAAACCAAGAGACCCAGTACTTC. Translated, it gives CASSFFKGRNQETQYF.

This clonotype was seen a few times. The rearrangement links TRBV4-1 to TRBJ1-2, with D tentatively TRBD1 (6 bases). CDR3 size: 14 residues. From germline, CDR1 is MGHRA and CDR2 YSYEKL. V was shortened by 1 base and J by 6 bases, with 12 bases between the two germline ends. CDR3 region: CASSQGWTADGYTF. The CDR3 nucleotides read TGCGCCAGCAGCCAAGGATGGACAGCAGATGGCTACACCTTC.

Notes on this clonotype: This may stem from a read error, because a much larger clone lies one nucleotide away. The V call is TRBV6-1, the J call TRBJ2-4; weak D call: TRBD2 (5 bases). Germline V gives CDR1 MNHNS, CDR2 SASEGT. With 8 bases removed from V and 13 bases from J, the gap between germline ends came to 24 bases. This CDR3 comprises 14 residues. The CDR3 DNA follows: TGTGCCAGCTCCCCGTCCGTCGAGGGCGGCGGGCAGTACTTC. It is translated as CASSPSVEGGGQYF.

The CDR3 protein is CASSLNGGSGEQFF. As DNA, the CDR3 is TGTGCCAGCAGCTTAAACGGCGGGAGCGGGGAGCAGTTCTTC. The chain employs TRBV7-3 and TRBJ2-1; 7 bases match TRBD2. Germline lookup yields CDR1 SGHTA and CDR2 FQGTGA. The CDR3 is made up of 14 amino acids. The V gene end was trimmed by 1 base and the J gene end by 10 bases; junction bases not matched to a gene: 7.

This rearrangement joins TRBV20-1 to TRBJ2-7; 10 positions agree with TRBD2. Germline V gives CDR1 DFQATT, CDR2 SNEGSKA (reference sequence). The trim removed 6 bases at V and 1 base at J, leaving 3 bases unmatched. The CDR3 is 13 amino acids. CDR3 coding DNA: TGCAGTGCCCCAGCGGGGGGGTCCTACGAGCAGTACTTC. This sequence encodes CSAPAGGSYEQYF.

The rearrangement links TRBV11-2 to TRBJ2-4; no reliable D call. This CDR3 has 15 amino acids. Germline-derived CDR1 and CDR2 are SGHAT and FQNNGV. V lost 1 base and J lost 3, with 10 bases in between. The CDR3 is CASSLVRVVKNIQYF. The CDR3, as DNA: TGTGCCAGCAGCTTAGTTCGCGTTGTCAAAAACATTCAGTACTTC.

The chain recombines TRBV7-9 with TRBJ2-1; D call uncertain. The J call may be wrong; the DNA end is better matched by TRBJ2-7. The CDR3 is made up of 13 amino acids. Per the germline V gene, CDR1 is SEHNR and CDR2 is FQNEAQ (reference sequence). In DNA form, the CDR3 reads TGTGCCAGCAGCTTAGAATGGTTGGATGAGCAGTACTTC. Residues: CASSLEWLDEQYF.

This clonotype was seen more than once but under ten times. This rearrangement joins TRBV28 to TRBJ2-2, with 9 bases that match TRBD1. This CDR3 region has 17 residues. Germline V gene data show CDR1 as MDHEN and CDR2 as SYDVKM. V lost 6 bases to trimming and J lost 5 bases; unmatched junction nucleotides: 13. This chain's CDR3 is CASRPTGGAWKTGELFF. DNA for the CDR3: TGTGCCAGCAGGCCCACAGGGGGCGCTTGGAAAACCGGGGAGCTGTTTTTT.

This chain joins TRBV20-1 and TRBJ2-3; 7 bases fit TRBD2. This CDR3 contains 15 residues. Germline CDR1 and CDR2: DFQATT and SNEGSKA (reference sequence). With 0 bases clipped from V and 2 bases from J, the junction kept 5 bases outside the gene matches. The CDR3 region is CSAREARGITDTQYF. CDR3 sequence (DNA): TGCAGTGCTAGAGAGGCGCGGGGGATCACAGATACGCAGTATTTT.

The chain is built from TRBV29-1 and TRBJ2-3, with D perhaps TRBD1 (6 bases). Trimming cost V 6 bases and J 1 base, with 14 bases left between them. The CDR3 spans 14 residues. Germline V gives CDR1 SQVTM, CDR2 ANQGSEA. CDR3 bases: TGCAGCGTAGGGGGTGGCGCAGGCACAGATACGCAGTATTTT. This encodes CSVGGGAGTDTQYF.

This clonotype was seen a handful of times. The chain joins TRBV5-1 to TRBJ1-1, with D possibly being TRBD1 (5 bases). Germline CDR1 is SGHRS and CDR2 is YFSETQ. This CDR3 comprises 14 residues. V lost 4 bases to trimming and J lost 1 base, with 11 bases between them. The CDR3 DNA reads as TGCGCCAGCAGCGGCGGCGGGGCGAACACTGAAGCTTTCTTT. Protein product: CASSGGGANTEAFF.

This chain joins TRBV25-1 and TRBJ1-6; D unclear. The CDR3 covers 13 residues. In germline, CDR1 is MGHDK, CDR2 SYGVNS. V lost 6 bases, J lost 13 bases, and 16 bases lay in between. This CDR3 reads CASREMLGRPLHF. Written as DNA, the CDR3 is TGTGCCAGCAGGGAAATGCTTGGGCGGCCCCTCCACTTT.

The chain combines TRBV27 with TRBJ2-4, with 12 bases aligning to TRBD2. Germline V gene sequence: CDR1 MNHEY, CDR2 SMNVEV (reference sequence). Germline trimming cut 4 bases from V and 3 bases from J; bases unmatched to any gene: 16. The CDR3 extends over 20 amino acids. The CDR3 protein is CASSSGLAGIGGPNKNIQYF. CDR3 in DNA: TGTGCCAGCAGTTCAGGACTAGCGGGAATCGGGGGGCCAAACAAAAACATTCAGTACTTC.

The chain joins TRBV2 to TRBJ2-7, with a tentative D call TRBD2 (5 bases). Germline lookup yields CDR1 SNHLY and CDR2 FYNNEI. The length of the CDR3 is 16 residues. V lost 3 bases and J 4 bases, leaving 19 bases between the germline ends. The CDR3 sequence is CASSESSAEWVYEQYF. The CDR3 nucleotides are TGTGCCAGCAGTGAGAGTAGCGCCGAGTGGGTGTACGAGCAGTACTTC.